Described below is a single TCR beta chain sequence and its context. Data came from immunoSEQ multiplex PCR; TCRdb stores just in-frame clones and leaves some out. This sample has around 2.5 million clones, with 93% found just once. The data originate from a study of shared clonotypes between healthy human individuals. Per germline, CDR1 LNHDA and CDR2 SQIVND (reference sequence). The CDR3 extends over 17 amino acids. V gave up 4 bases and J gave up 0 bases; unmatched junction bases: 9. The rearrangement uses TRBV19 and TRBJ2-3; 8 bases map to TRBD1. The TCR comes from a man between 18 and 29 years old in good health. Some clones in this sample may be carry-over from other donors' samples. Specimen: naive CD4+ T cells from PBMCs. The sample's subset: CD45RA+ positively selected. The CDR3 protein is CASSTRRTGISTDTQYF. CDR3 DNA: TGTGCCAGTAGTACCAGAAGGACAGGGATTAGCACAGATACGCAGTATTTT.